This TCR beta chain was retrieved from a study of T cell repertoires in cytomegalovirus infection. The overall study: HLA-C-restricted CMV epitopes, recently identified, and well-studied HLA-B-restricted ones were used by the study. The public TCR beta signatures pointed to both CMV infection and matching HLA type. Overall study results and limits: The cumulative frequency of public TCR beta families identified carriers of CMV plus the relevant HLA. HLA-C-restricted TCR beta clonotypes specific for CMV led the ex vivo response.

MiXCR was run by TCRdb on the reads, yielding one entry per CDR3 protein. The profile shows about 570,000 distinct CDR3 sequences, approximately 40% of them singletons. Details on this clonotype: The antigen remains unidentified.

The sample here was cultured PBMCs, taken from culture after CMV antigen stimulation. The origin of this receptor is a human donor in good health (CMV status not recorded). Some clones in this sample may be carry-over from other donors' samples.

CDR3 coding DNA: TGTGCCAGTAGTCCGCGGTCGACTAGCGGGATGCAGTTCTTC. The encoded protein is CASSPRSTSGMQFF. V gene TRBV19 combines with J gene TRBJ2-1; 11 nucleotides match TRBD2. There are 14 residues in the CDR3. The V gene's germline CDR1 is LNHDA and CDR2 SQIVND (reference sequence). V lost 5 bases, J lost 12 bases, and 9 bases stayed unmatched.